Listed below are T cell receptor beta chains from one sample, sequenced in a study of control samples from healthy donors and cancer patients. Here immunoSEQ multiplex PCR was the method, and the copy in TCRdb shows in-frame clones only, minus some. The sample contains 390,000 or so clones, about nine tenths of which appear only once. The material sequenced was PBMCs. These receptors were taken from a man aged 35-49 years with head and neck cancer. Both conserved end residues are trimmed from each CDR3.

V: TRBV13
J: TRBJ1-1
CDR3: ASSAGGTEAF

V: TRBV5-1
J: TRBJ1-1
CDR3: ASSSGTANTEAF

V: TRBV18
J: TRBJ2-2
CDR3: ASSTGTSDPRRTGELF

V: TRBV4-1
J: TRBJ1-2
CDR3: ASSQEGSGPDYGYT

V: TRBV11-2
J: TRBJ2-5
CDR3: ASSPGLAGVQETQY

V: TRBV7-3
J: TRBJ2-1
CDR3: ASSILGGREQF

V: TRBV25-1
J: TRBJ1-4
CDR3: ASSPEDPGVEKLF

V: TRBV29-1
J: TRBJ1-1
CDR3: SVELGDTEAF

V: TRBV9
J: TRBJ2-1
CDR3: ASSRLPSRDPYNEQF

V: TRBV11-2
J: TRBJ2-1
CDR3: ASSLLQGSYNEQF

V: TRBV3-1/TRBV3-2
J: TRBJ1-1
CDR3: ASSHRDRGRMNTEAF

V: TRBV11-1
J: TRBJ2-1
CDR3: ASSFIAGGRNEQF

V: TRBV7-3
J: TRBJ2-3
CDR3: ASSPARGRTDTQY

V: TRBV2
J: TRBJ2-3
CDR3: ASTSGGATDTQY

V: TRBV25-1
J: TRBJ1-1
CDR3: ASSGQRVRPTEAF

V: TRBV6-5
J: TRBJ1-2
CDR3: ASSYGTGGYGYT

V: TRBV7-2
J: TRBJ2-1
CDR3: ASSLVGLTLEQF

V: TRBV11-3
J: TRBJ2-7
CDR3: ASSLGPVPSYEQY

V: TRBV24-1
J: TRBJ2-6
CDR3: ATSDPQLSGANVLT

V: TRBV6-5
J: TRBJ2-1
CDR3: ASSSGRYNEQF

V: TRBV7-3
J: TRBJ2-2
CDR3: ASSLPTSGYTGELF

V: TRBV4-3
J: TRBJ1-2
CDR3: ASSGTRSPAANYGYT

V: TRBV19
J: TRBJ2-7
CDR3: ASSIAGVAYEQY

V: TRBV28
J: TRBJ1-2
CDR3: ASSMSINYGYT

V: TRBV6-5
J: TRBJ1-1
CDR3: ASSLNRGRDTEAF

V: TRBV7-9
J: TRBJ1-2
CDR3: ASSPQSGGGGYT

V: TRBV10-3
J: TRBJ2-2
CDR3: ATYPGRSNTGELF

V: TRBV27
J: TRBJ1-6
CDR3: ASSLISQLVRSPLH

V: TRBV5-4
J: TRBJ1-3
CDR3: ASSLGAGTGNTIY

V: TRBV28
J: TRBJ1-2
CDR3: ASSTSYGYT

V: TRBV27
J: TRBJ2-3
CDR3: ASTQRATDTQY

V: TRBV27
J: TRBJ2-1
CDR3: ASSLHLAGGQGNEQF

V: TRBV7-2
J: TRBJ1-2
CDR3: ASSPPSQGGYT

V: TRBV6-5
J: TRBJ1-2
CDR3: ASSYTDSGGYT

V: TRBV29-1
J: TRBJ2-3
CDR3: SVAVTDTQY

V: TRBV28
J: TRBJ2-7
CDR3: ASKEGSNEQY

V: TRBV28
J: TRBJ2-1
CDR3: ASSLGRGGNEQF

V: TRBV5-4
J: TRBJ2-5
CDR3: ASSWGRYQETQY

V: TRBV24-1
J: TRBJ1-2
CDR3: ATSRSDGSGYT

V: TRBV6-1
J: TRBJ1-1
CDR3: ASSEVTNGEAF

V: TRBV5-4
J: TRBJ1-1
CDR3: ASSFSANTEAF

V: TRBV6-5
J: TRBJ2-1
CDR3: ASRTSFYNEQF

V: TRBV7-9
J: TRBJ2-7
CDR3: ASSPLPDRVEQY

V: TRBV7-9
J: TRBJ2-7
CDR3: ASSLQSALSGVSYEQY

V: TRBV28
J: TRBJ2-1
CDR3: ASSLGQNEQF

V: TRBV3-1/TRBV3-2
J: TRBJ2-2
CDR3: ASSPSGVLAPGELF

V: TRBV21-1
J: TRBJ2-5
CDR3: ASSKGEGEETQY

V: TRBV24-1
J: TRBJ2-3
CDR3: ATSDLRRAADTQY

V: TRBV27
J: TRBJ2-5
CDR3: ASSLSNSHETQY

V: TRBV9
J: TRBJ2-7
CDR3: ASSTTDEQY

V: TRBV7-2
J: TRBJ2-7
CDR3: ASSLEVSGRARGYEQY

V: TRBV7-2
J: TRBJ1-1
CDR3: ASSPSTGSWTEAF

V: TRBV24-1
J: TRBJ2-1
CDR3: ATSDLTSASYNEQF

V: TRBV2
J: TRBJ2-5
CDR3: ASSGNFQETQY